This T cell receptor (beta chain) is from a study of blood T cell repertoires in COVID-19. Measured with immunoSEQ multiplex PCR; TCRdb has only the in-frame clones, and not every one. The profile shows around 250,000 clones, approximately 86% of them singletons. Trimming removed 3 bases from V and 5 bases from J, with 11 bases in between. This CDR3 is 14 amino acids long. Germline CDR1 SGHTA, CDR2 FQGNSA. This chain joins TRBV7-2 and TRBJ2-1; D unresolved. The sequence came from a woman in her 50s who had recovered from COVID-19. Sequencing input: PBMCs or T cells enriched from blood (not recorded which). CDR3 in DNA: TGTGCCAGCAGCTTTTCACAGACCCACAATGAGCAGTTCTTC. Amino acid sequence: CASSFSQTHNEQFF.